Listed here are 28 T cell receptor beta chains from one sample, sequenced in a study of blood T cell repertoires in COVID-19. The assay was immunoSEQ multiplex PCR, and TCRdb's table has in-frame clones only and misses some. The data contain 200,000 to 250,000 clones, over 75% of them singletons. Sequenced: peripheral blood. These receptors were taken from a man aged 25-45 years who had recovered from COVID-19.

The CDR3 nucleotides are TGTGCCAGCAGTATACAGGGTTCACCCCTCCACTTT. It is translated as CASSIQGSPLHF. J is TRBJ1-6 and V is TRBV6-6, with D perhaps TRBD1 (6 bases). The ends were cut back, 5 bases at V and 9 bases at J, with 8 bases in the middle. This CDR3 comprises 12 residues. The germline V gene has CDR1 MNHNY and CDR2 SVGAGI (reference sequence).

The CDR3 region has the DNA TGTGCCACCAGCCATACGGGGACTGAAGCTTTCTTT. Amino acid sequence: CATSHTGTEAFF. The V and J genes are TRBV15 and TRBJ1-1; D is uncertain. The V gene's germline CDR1 is LNHNV and CDR2 YYDKDF (reference sequence). Deletions cut 5 bases from V and 5 bases from J, with 9 bases between. The CDR3 is 12 residues long.

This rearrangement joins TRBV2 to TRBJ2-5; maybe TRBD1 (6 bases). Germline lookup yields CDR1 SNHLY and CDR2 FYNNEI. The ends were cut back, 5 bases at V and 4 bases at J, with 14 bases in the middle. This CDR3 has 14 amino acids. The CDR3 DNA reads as TGTGCCAGCAGTTCTACAGGGATGGCAGAGACCCAGTACTTC. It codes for CASSSTGMAETQYF.

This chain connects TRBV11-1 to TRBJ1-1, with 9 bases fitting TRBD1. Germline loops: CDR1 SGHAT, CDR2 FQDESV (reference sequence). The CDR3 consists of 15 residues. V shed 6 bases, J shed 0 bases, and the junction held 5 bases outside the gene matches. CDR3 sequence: CASSSGQGMNTEAFF. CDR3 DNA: TGTGCCAGCAGTTCGGGACAGGGTATGAACACTGAAGCTTTCTTT.

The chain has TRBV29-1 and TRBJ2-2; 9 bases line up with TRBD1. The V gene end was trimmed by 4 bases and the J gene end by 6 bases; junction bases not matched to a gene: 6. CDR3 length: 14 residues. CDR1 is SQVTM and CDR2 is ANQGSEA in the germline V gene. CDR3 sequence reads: CSVGGTGRAGELFF. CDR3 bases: TGCAGCGTTGGTGGGACAGGGCGTGCCGGGGAGCTGTTTTTT.

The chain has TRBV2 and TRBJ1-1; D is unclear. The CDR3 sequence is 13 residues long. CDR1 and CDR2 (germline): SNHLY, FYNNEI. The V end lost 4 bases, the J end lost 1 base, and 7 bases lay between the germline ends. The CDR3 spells CASSAEENTEAFF. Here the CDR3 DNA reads TGTGCCAGCAGTGCGGAGGAGAACACTGAAGCTTTCTTT. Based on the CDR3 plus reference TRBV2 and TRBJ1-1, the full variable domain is EPEVTQTPSHQVTQMGQEVILRCVPISNHLYFYWYRQILGQKVEFLVSFYNNEISEKSEIFDDQFSVERPDGSNFTLKIRSTKLEDSAMYFCASSAEENTEAFFGQGTRLTVV.

The CDR3 coding sequence is TGTGGGGCGGGGGCGCGGCTCAATGAGCAGTTCTTC. Its translation is CGAGARLNEQFF. The chain employs TRBV6-6 and TRBJ2-1, with a tentative D call TRBD2 (7 bases). This CDR3 spans 12 amino acids. CDR1 MNHNY and CDR2 SVGAGI come from the germline V gene (reference sequence).

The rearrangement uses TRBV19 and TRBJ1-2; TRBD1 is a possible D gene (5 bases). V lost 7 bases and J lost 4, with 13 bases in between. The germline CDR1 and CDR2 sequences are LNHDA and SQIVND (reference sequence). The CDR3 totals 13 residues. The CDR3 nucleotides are TGTGCCAGTACCCCGCGGGGGGGCTATGGCTACACCTTC. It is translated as CASTPRGGYGYTF.

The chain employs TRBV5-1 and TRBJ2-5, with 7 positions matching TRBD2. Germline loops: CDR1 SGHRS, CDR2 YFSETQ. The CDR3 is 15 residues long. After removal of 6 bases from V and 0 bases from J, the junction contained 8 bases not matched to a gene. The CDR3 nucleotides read TGCGCCAGCACGCGGGGGAGGGAGAACCAAGAGACCCAGTACTTC. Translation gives CASTRGRENQETQYF.

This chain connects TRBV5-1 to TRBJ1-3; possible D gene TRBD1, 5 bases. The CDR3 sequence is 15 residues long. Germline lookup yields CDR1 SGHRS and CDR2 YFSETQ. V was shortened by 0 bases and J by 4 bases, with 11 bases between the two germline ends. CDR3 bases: TGCGCCAGCAGCTTGGATGGGGCAGAAGGAAACACCATATATTTT. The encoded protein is CASSLDGAEGNTIYF. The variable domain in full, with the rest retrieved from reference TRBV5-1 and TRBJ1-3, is KAGVTQTPRYLIKTRGQQVTLSCSPISGHRSVSWYQQTPGQGLQFLFEYFSETQRNKGNFPGRFSGRQFSNSRSEMNVSTLELGDSALYLCASSLDGAEGNTIYFGEGSWLTVV.

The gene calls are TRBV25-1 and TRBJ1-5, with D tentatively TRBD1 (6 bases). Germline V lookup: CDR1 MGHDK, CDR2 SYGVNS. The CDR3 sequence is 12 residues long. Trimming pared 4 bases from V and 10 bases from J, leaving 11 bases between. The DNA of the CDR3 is TGTGCCAGCAGTGTACAGGGCGGACCCCAGCATTTT. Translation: CASSVQGGPQHF.

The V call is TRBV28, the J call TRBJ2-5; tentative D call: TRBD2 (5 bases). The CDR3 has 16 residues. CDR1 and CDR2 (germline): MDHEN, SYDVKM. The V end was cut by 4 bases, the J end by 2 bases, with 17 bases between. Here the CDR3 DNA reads TGTGCCAGCAGTTCAATTAGAGGGAAGGCTCAAGAGACCCAGTACTTC. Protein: CASSSIRGKAQETQYF.

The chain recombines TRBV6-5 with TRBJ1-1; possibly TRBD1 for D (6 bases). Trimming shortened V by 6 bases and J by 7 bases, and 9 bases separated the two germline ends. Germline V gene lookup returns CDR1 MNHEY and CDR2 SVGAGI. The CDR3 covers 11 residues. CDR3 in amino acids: CASRDSIEAFF. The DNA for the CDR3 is TGTGCCAGCAGGGACAGCATTGAAGCTTTCTTT.

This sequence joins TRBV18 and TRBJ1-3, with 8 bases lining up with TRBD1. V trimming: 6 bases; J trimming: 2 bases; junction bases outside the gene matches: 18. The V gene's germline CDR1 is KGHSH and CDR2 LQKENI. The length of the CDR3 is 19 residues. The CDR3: CASSPPGGASGLTGNTIYF. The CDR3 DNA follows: TGTGCCAGCTCGCCCCCAGGGGGCGCTTCCGGCTTAACTGGAAACACCATATATTTT.

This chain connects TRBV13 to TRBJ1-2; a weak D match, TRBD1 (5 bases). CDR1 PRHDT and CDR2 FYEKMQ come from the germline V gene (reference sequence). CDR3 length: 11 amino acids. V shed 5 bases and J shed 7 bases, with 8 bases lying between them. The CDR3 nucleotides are TGTGCCAGCAGCCCCGGGGGTGGCTACACCTTC. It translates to CASSPGGGYTF.

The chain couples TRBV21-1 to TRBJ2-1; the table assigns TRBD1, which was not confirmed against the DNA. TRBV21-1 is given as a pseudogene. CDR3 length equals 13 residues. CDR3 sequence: CAGIRDSHNEQFF. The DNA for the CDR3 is TGTGCCGGAATCCGGGACAGTCACAATGAGCAGTTCTTC.

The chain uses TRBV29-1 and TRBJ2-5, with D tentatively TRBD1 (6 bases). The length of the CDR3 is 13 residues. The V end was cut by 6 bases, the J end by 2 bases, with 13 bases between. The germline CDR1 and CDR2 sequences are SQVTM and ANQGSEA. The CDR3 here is CSVESGQQETQYF. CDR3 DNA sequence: TGCAGCGTCGAGTCCGGACAGCAAGAGACCCAGTACTTC.

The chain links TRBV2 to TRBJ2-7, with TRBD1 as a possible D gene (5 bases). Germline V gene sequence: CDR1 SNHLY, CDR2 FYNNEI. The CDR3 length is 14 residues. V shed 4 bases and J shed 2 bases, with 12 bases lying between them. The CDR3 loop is CASSATGGAYEQYF. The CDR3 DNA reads TGTGCCAGCAGTGCCACAGGTGGAGCCTACGAGCAGTACTTC.

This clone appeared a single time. The CDR3 sequence: CASTQDRGIRGETQYF. CDR3 DNA sequence: TGTGCCAGCACGCAGGACAGGGGGATTCGAGGAGAGACCCAGTACTTC. The chain couples TRBV2 to TRBJ2-5; 10 nucleotides line up with TRBD1. Germline assignment: CDR1 SNHLY and CDR2 FYNNEI. With 7 bases clipped from V and 4 bases from J, the junction kept 12 bases outside the gene matches. This CDR3 spans 16 amino acids.

CDR3 nucleotides: TGTGCCAGCAGCTTGGGGCGCAGGGGGTTCTACTATGGCTACACCTTC. This sequence encodes CASSLGRRGFYYGYTF. The chain joins TRBV5-6 to TRBJ1-2; 7 nucleotides line up with TRBD1. V shed 0 bases, J shed 3 bases, and the junction held 8 bases outside the gene matches. Per the germline V gene, CDR1 is SGHDT and CDR2 is YYEEEE. CDR3 length: 16 residues. The complete variable domain, with remaining parts taken from reference TRBV5-6 and TRBJ1-2, reads DAGVTQSPTHLIKTRGQQVTLRCSPKSGHDTVSWYQQALGQGPQFIFQYYEEEERQRGNFPDRFSGHQFPNYSSELNVNALLLGDSALYLCASSLGRRGFYYGYTFGSGTRLTVV.

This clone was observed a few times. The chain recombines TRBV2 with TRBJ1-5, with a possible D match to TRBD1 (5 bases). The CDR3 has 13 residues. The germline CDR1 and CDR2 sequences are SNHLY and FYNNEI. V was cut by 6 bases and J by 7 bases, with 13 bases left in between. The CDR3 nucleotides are TGTGCCAGCAGGGACCAGGGAGGACAGCCCCAGCATTTT. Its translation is CASRDQGGQPQHF.

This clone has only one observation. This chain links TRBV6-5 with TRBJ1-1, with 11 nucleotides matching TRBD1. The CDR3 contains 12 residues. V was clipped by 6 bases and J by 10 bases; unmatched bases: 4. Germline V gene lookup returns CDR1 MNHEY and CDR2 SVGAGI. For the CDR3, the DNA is TGTGCCAGCAGCCAAGGACAGGGGGCAGCTTTCTTT. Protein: CASSQGQGAAFF.

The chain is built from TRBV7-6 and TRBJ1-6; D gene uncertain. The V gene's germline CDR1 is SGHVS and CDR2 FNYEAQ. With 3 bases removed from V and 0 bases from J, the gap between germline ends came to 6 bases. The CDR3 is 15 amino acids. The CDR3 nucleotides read TGTGCCAGCAGCTTCGGTAGCTCCTATAATTCACCCCTCCACTTT. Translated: CASSFGSSYNSPLHF. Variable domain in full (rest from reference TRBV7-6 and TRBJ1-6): GAGVSQSPRYKVTKRGQDVALRCDPISGHVSLYWYRQALGQGPEFLTYFNYEAQQDKSGLPNDRFSAERPEGSISTLTIQRTEQRDSAMYRCASSFGSSYNSPLHFGNGTRLTVT.

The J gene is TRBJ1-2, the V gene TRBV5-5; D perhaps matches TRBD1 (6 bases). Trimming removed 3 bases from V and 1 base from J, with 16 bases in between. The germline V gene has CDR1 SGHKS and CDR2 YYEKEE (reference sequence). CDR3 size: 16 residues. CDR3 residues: CASSYARGAVNYGYTF. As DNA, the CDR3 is TGTGCCAGCAGCTACGCGCGGGGGGCCGTTAACTATGGCTACACCTTC. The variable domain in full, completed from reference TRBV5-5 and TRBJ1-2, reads DAGVTQSPTHLIKTRGQQVTLRCSPISGHKSVSWYQQVLGQGPQFIFQYYEKEERGRGNFPDRFSARQFPNYSSELNVNALLLGDSALYLCASSYARGAVNYGYTFGSGTRLTVV.

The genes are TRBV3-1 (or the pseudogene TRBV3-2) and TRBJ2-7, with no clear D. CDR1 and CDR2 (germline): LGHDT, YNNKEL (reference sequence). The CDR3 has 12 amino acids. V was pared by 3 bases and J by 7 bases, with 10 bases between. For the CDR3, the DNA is TGTGCCAGCAGCCAGGGCCCTTTGGAGCAGTACTTC. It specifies CASSQGPLEQYF.

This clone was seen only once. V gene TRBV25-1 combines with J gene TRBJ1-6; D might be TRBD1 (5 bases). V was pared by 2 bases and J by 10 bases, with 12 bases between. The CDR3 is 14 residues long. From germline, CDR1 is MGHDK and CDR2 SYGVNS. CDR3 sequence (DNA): TGTGCCAGCAGTGAAAAGGGGTTTAACTCACCCCTCCACTTT. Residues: CASSEKGFNSPLHF.

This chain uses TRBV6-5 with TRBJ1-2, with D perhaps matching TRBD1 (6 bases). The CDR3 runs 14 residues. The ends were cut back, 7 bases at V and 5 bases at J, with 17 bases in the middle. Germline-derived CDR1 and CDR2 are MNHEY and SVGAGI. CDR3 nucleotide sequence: TGTGCCAGCACCCAGAGGGGGGGAAGTTATGGCTACACCTTC. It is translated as CASTQRGGSYGYTF.

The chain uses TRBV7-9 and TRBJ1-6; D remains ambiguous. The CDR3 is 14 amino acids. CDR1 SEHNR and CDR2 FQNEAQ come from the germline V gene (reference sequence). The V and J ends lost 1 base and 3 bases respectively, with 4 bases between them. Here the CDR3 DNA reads TGTGCCAGCAGCTTAGACAGCTATAATTCACCCCTCCACTTT. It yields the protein CASSLDSYNSPLHF.